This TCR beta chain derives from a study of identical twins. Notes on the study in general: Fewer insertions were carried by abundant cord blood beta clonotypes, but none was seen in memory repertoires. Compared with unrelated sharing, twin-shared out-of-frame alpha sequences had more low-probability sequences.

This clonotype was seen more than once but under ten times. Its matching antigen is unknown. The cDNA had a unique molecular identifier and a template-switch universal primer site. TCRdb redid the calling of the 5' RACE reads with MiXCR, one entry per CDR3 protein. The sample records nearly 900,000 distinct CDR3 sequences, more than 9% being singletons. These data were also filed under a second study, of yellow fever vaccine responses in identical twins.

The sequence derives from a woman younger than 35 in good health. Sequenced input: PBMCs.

The CDR3: CASSTSSGGRSSYEQYV. CDR3 in DNA: TGTGCCAGCAGCACCTCTAGCGGGGGTAGGAGCTCCTACGAGCAGTACGTC. The chain employs TRBV7-8 and TRBJ2-7; 10 bases line up with TRBD2. Germline V lookup: CDR1 SGHVS, CDR2 FQNEAQ. The V segment lost 5 bases and the J segment 0 bases; nucleotides outside the gene matches: 10. This CDR3 region has 17 residues.